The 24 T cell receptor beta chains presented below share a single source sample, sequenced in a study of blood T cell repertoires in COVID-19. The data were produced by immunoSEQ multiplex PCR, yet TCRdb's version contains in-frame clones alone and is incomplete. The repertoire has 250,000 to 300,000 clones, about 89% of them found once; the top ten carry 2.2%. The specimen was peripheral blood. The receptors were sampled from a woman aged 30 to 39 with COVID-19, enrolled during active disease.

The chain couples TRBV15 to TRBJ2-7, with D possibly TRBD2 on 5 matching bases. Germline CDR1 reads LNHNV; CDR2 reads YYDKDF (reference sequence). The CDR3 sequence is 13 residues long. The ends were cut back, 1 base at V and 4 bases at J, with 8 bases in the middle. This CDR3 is CATSRVRGYEQYF. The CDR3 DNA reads TGTGCCACCAGCAGAGTTCGAGGGTACGAGCAGTACTTC.

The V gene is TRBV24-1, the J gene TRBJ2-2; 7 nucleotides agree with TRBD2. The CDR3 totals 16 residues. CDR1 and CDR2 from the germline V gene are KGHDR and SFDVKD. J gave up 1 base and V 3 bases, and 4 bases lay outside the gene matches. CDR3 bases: TGTGCCACCAGTGATCCCGGGACTAAGAACACCGGGGAGCTGTTTTTT. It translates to CATSDPGTKNTGELFF.

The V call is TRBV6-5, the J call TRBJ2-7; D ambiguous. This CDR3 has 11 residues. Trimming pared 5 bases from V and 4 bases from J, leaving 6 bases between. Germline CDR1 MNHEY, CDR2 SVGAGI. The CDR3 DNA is TGTGCCAGCAGTAGAGGTTACGAGCAGTACTTC. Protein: CASSRGYEQYF.

CDR3 sequence: CASSVPGQGYNEQFF. The CDR3 bases are TGTGCCAGCAGCGTGCCGGGACAGGGCTACAATGAGCAGTTCTTC. The gene calls are TRBV28 and TRBJ2-1; 9 bases are a match to TRBD1. Germline-derived CDR1 and CDR2 are MDHEN and SYDVKM. V shed 6 bases, J shed 3 bases, and the junction held 6 bases outside the gene matches. The CDR3 sequence is 15 residues long. Filled out from reference TRBV28 and TRBJ2-1, the complete variable domain reads DVKVTQSSRYLVKRTGEKVFLECVQDMDHENMFWYRQDPGLGLRLIYFSYDVKMKEKGDIPEGYSVSREKKERFSLILESASTNQTSMYLCASSVPGQGYNEQFFGPGTRLTVL.

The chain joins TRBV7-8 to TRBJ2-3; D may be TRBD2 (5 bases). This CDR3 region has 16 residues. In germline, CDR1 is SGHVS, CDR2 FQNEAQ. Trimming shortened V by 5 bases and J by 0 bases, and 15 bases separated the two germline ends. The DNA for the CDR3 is TGTGCCAGCAGCCCTCGGACTGTCACTAGCACAGATACGCAGTATTTT. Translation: CASSPRTVTSTDTQYF. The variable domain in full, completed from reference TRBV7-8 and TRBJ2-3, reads GAGVSQSPRYKVAKRGQDVALRCDPISGHVSLFWYQQALGQGPEFLTYFQNEAQLDKSGLPSDRFFAERPEGSVSTLKIQRTQQEDSAVYLCASSPRTVTSTDTQYFGPGTRLTVL.

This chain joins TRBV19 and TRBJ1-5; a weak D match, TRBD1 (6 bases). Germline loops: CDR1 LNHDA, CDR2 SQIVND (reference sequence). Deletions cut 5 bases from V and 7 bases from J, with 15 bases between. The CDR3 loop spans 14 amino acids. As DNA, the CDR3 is TGTGCCAGTAGTGCCCAACAGGGTCACCAGCCCCAGCATTTT. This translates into CASSAQQGHQPQHF.

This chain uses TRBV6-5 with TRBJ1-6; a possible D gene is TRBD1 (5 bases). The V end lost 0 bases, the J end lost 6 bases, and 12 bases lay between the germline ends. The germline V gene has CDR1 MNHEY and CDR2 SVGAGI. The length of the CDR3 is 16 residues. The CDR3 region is CASSYSTETRNSPLHF. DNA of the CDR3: TGTGCCAGCAGTTACTCGACAGAGACGCGTAATTCACCCCTCCACTTT.

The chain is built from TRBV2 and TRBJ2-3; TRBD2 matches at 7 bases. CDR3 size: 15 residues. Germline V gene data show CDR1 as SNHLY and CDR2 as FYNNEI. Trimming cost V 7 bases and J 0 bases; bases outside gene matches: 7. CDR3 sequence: CASKSRSGSTDTQYF. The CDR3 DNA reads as TGTGCCAGCAAAAGTCGTAGCGGGAGCACAGATACGCAGTATTTT.

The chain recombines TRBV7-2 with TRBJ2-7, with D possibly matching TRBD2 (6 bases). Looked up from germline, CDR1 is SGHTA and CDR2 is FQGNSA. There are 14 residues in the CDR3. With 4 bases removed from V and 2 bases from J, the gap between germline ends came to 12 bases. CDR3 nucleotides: TGTGCCAGCAGCTCCAGTGCGGGAACCTACGAGCAGTACTTC. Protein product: CASSSSAGTYEQYF.

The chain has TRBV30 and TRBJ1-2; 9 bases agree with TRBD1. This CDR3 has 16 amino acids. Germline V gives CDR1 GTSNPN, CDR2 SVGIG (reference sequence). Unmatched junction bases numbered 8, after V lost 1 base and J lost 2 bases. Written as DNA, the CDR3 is TGTGCCTGGAGTGGCCTGACAGGGGGGCAAAACTATGGCTACACCTTC. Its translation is CAWSGLTGGQNYGYTF.

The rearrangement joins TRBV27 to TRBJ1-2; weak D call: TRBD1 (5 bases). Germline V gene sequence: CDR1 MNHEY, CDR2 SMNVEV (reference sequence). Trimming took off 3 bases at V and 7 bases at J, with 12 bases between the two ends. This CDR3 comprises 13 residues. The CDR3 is CASSFQGGGGYTF. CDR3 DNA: TGTGCCAGCAGTTTCCAGGGCGGCGGTGGCTACACCTTC.

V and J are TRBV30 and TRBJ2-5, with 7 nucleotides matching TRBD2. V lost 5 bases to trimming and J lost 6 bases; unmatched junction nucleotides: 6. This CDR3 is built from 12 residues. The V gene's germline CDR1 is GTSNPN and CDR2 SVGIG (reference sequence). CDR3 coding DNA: TGTGCCTGGGAAGGCGGGAGCCAGACCCAGTACTTC. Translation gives CAWEGGSQTQYF. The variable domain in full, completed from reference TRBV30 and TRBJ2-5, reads SQTIHQWPATLVQPVGSPLSLECTVEGTSNPNLYWYRQAAGRGLQLLFYSVGIGQISSEVPQNLSASRPQDRQFILSSKKLLLSDSGFYLCAWEGGSQTQYFGPGTRLLVL.

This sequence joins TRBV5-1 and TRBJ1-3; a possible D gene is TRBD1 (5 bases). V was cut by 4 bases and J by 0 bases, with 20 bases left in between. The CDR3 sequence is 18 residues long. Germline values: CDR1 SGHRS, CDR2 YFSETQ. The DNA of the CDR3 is TGCGCCAGCAGCCTCTTAGGAGGGGCGGAGAACTCTGGAAACACCATATATTTT. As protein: CASSLLGGAENSGNTIYF.

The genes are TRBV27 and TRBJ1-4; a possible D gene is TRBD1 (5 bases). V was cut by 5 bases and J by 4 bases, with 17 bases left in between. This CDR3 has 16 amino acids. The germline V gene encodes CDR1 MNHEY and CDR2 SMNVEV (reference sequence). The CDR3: CASSVIPGRDNEKLFF. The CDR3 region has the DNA TGTGCCAGCAGTGTAATCCCCGGCAGGGATAATGAAAAACTGTTTTTT.

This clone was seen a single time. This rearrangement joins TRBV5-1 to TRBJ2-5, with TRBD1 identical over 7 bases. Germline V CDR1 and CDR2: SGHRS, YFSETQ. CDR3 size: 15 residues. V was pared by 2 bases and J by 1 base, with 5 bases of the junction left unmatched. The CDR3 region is CASSFNRDSQETQYF. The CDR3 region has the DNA TGCGCCAGCAGCTTTAACCGGGACAGCCAAGAGACCCAGTACTTC.

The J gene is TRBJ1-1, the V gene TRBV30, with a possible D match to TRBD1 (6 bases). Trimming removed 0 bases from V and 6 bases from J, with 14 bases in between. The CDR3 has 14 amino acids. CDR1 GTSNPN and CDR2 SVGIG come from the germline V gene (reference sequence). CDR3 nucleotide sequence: TGTGCCTGGAGTGTATCAACAGGGTGGGCTGAAGCTTTCTTT. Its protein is CAWSVSTGWAEAFF.

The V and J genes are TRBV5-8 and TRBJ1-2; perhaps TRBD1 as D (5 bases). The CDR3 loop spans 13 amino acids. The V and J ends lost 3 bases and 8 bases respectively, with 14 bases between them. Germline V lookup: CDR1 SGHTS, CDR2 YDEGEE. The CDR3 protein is CASSSRWQGGYTF. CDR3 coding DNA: TGTGCCAGCAGCTCCCGTTGGCAGGGAGGCTACACCTTC.

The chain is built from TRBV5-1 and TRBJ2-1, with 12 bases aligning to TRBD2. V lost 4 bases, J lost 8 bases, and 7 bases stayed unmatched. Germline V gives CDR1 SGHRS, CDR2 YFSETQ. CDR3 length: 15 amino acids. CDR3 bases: TGCGCCAGCAGCATGACTAGCGGGAGTGTCGATGAGCAGTTCTTC. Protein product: CASSMTSGSVDEQFF.

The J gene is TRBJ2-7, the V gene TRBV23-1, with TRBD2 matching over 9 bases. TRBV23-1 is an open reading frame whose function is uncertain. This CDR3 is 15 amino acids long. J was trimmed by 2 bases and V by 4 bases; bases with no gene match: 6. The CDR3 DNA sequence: TGCGCCAGCAGTCTTCGGACTAGCGTCCCCTACGAGCAGTACTTC. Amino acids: CASSLRTSVPYEQYF.

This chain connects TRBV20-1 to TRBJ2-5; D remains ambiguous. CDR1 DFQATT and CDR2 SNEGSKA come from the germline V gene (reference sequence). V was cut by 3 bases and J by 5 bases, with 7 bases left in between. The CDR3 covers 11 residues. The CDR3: CSARSEETQYF. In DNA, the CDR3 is TGCAGTGCTAGGTCGGAGGAGACCCAGTACTTC.

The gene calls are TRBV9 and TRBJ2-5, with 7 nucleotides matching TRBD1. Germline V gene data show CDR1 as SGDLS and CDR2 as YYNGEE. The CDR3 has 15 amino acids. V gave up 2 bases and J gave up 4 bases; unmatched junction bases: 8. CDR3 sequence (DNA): TGTGCCAGCAGCGTGGGACAGTTTAGTCGAGAGACCCAGTACTTC. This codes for CASSVGQFSRETQYF.

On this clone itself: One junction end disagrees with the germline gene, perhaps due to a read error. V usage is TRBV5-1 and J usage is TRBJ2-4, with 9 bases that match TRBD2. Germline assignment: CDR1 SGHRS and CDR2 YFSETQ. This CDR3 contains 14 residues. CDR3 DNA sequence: TGCGCCAGCAATAGCGGGAGAGATGGAAACATTCAGCACTTC. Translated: CASNSGRDGNIQHF.

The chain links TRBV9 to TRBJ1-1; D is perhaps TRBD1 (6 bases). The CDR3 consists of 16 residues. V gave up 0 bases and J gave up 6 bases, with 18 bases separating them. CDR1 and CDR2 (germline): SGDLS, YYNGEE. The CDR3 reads CASSVAQGTKGPEAFF. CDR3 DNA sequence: TGTGCCAGCAGCGTAGCACAGGGAACCAAGGGACCTGAAGCTTTCTTT. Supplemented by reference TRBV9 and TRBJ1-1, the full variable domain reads DSGVTQTPKHLITATGQRVTLRCSPRSGDLSVYWYQQSLDQGLQFLIQYYNGEERAKGNILERFSAQQFPDLHSELNLSSLELGDSALYFCASSVAQGTKGPEAFFGQGTRLTVV.

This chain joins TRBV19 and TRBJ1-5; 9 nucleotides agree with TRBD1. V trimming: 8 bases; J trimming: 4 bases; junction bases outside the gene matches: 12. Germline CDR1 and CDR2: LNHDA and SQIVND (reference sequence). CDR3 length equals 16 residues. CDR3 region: CASAARDRATNQPQHF. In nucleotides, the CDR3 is TGTGCCAGTGCAGCCCGGGACAGGGCAACAAATCAGCCCCAGCATTTT.